This T cell receptor (beta chain) was sequenced in a study of T-cell reconstitution after alpha-beta-depleted transplantation in children. Study outcomes and limitations: About two months after transplant, alpha-beta T cells reportedly came from several hundred expanded graft clones. T-cell counts and diversity were attributed mostly to newly produced T cells one year after transplant.

Preparation of the TCRbeta library used unique molecular identifiers. From the PCR reads, TCRdb called clonotypes with MiXCR, one entry per CDR3 protein. Among 700,000 or so distinct CDR3 sequences listed, 13% were seen once. This clonotype was observed many times. Its target is unknown. The CDR3 sequence is 15 residues long. Germline V lookup: CDR1 SGDLS, CDR2 YYNGEE. V was clipped by 4 bases and J by 9 bases; unmatched bases: 9. This rearrangement joins TRBV9 to TRBJ2-1; TRBD2 matches 11 bases. The source is a girl aged 2 to 10 with congenital amegakaryocytic thrombocytopenia, due to receive a stem cell transplant. Material: PBMCs, obtained before TCRalphabeta/CD19-depleted stem cell transplant. The CDR3: CASSTRTSGYGEQFF. The CDR3 bases are TGTGCCAGCAGCACTCGGACTAGCGGGTATGGTGAGCAGTTCTTC. Supplemented by reference TRBV9 and TRBJ2-1, the full variable domain reads DSGVTQTPKHLITATGQRVTLRCSPRSGDLSVYWYQQSLDQGLQFLIQYYNGEERAKGNILERFSAQQFPDLHSELNLSSLELGDSALYFCASSTRTSGYGEQFFGPGTRLTVL.